This T cell receptor beta chain was sequenced in a study of cytomegalovirus exposure and HLA in healthy donors (dated by TCRdb to about 2017). Study-level background: In an earlier analysis of roughly 500 of the donors, 276 Gb of sequence data and just under 120 million unique TCR beta sequences from 150 million to 200 million T cells were reported. To decide whether each TCR beta V gene segment behaved as functional or pseudogenic, an earlier analysis of 587 of the donors relied on high-throughput TCR beta sequencing. The study aimed to test whether cataloging public T cell receptors could reveal signatures of past pathogen exposure. HLA typing included class I and class II loci at four-digit resolution. Donor age, sex, ethnicity and CMV serostatus were compiled together with the repertoire data. Typing coverage varied by locus: about 629-630 donors for A, B, C, DRB1 and DQB1; approximately 500 for DQA1; approximately 610 for DPA1; fewer than 480 for DPB1. A handful of DR-DQ haplotypes were handled as single units for association and clustering because linkage in the cohort was strong. Of the roughly 400 genotyped donors, approximately 83% fell in the genetic ancestry cluster associated with self-reported Caucasian donors. In a later analysis, previously published TCR beta repertoires from several hundred donors were re-analyzed and high-resolution HLA genotyping was added so that TCR occurrence patterns could be studied. Using immunosequencing, the study profiled T cell repertoires from around 680 subjects and related those repertoires to cytomegalovirus serostatus. In the later analysis, no new phenotypic data were used to find candidate immune exposures; instead, reliance was placed on TCR beta sequences and their occurrence across donors. All discovery cohort repertoires had been generated on a single sequencing platform. The study combined high-throughput TCR immunosequencing, statistical association of individual TCRs with disease status, and machine learning to predict cytomegalovirus infection status. Besides the first cohort of some 670 subjects, a separate validation cohort made up of 120 or so different subjects was used. Among around 400 genotyped donors of the cohort, an average of approximately 240,000 unique TCR beta nucleotide sequences were sequenced per donor, 15% to 20% of them non-productive. A later genetic analysis used genome-wide SNP genotypes for 398 of the 666 donors, treating that subset as a discovery cohort. An early release covering roughly 640 HLA-typed donors comprised about 300 gigabases of sequencing data and 85 million or so unique TCR sequences. Findings and caveats that apply to the study as a whole: Most TCR sequences were seen in very few donors, while some public TCRs were found in many individuals. Only TCR beta chains were sequenced in this cohort, and the absence of alpha or paired-chain data limited detectable features. A later analysis found that most CMV-associated TCR beta chains appeared HLA-restricted, with HLA associations seemingly driven largely by CMV exposure. A few of the identified cytomegalovirus-associated TCR beta chains were confirmed in vitro to be specific for cytomegalovirus antigens. A further reported finding was that TCR beta sequences accurately predicted the HLA-A and HLA-B alleles for most subjects in the first cohort. An association between a missense DCLRE1C variant and V-gene and J-gene trimming of TCR beta chains was found in a later genetic analysis and replicated in an independent cohort. The presence/absence analyses assumed that sequencing depth was roughly uniform across donors, and that assumption may not be true. Because counts were too low, seventeen rarely observed V segments, including chromosome 9 orphons, were left out of the earlier analysis of roughly 600 of the donors. It was suggested by the authors that the approach could potentially be generalized to other disease states and immunological phenotypes. A total of about 180 TCR beta chains were listed by the study as associated with cytomegalovirus. In a later analysis, the rate of TCR association differed among HLA loci, with DRB1 alleles having the most associated TCRs and HLA-C alleles having the fewest. A later genetic analysis reported fewer N-insertions in productive TCRs among donors in an Asian-associated ancestry cluster than the roughly 690-donor mean. According to a later analysis, parvovirus B19, influenza, CMV and Epstein-Barr virus appeared linked to several top co-occurrence clusters. Specific HLA alleles were associated with 15,000 to 20,000 TCR beta sequences at a false discovery rate of 0.05 in a later analysis. The classifier was reported to diagnose cytomegalovirus status with high specificity and sensitivity in both the original and validation cohorts. Strong co-occurrence of HLA alleles, especially DR and DQ, made assigning TCR associations to individual alleles difficult. Broadly in line with IMGT annotations, most TCR beta V segments showed up in productive rearrangements about 87% or about 30% of the time in an earlier analysis of around 600 of the donors. Because HLA typing was missing for some donors at each locus, association tests included only the typed subset. Linkage disequilibrium might explain the correlated functional status among segregating V segments, but an unknown experimental factor could not be excluded. A later analysis found that HLA-associated TCR beta chains were more clonally expanded and had lower generation probabilities than equally common non-associated chains. The sequencing pipeline was judged likely to have produced a cluster of highly shared sequence variants as a technical artifact. Because the 87-base-pair reads could not distinguish some IMGT-functional V segments, including TRBV6-2 and TRBV6-3, those segments were excluded. CMV serostatus was the only immune exposure information available for the cohort.

V is cut back by 4 bases and J by 4 bases, with 10 bases in the junction unmatched. The CDR1 and CDR2 encoded by the germline V gene (reference sequence) are SGHNT and YYREEE. The cysteine opens and the phenylalanine closes a CDR3 of 16 amino acids. Only CDR3 DNA is held: 48 bases, read in frame from base 1. In total, just over 650 healthy bone marrow donors made up the cohort. At the time of sampling, all cohort members were nominally healthy, though unrecorded immune exposures were likely present. The donor was CMV seronegative and was included in the group of over 300 seronegative cohort members. A peripheral blood sample was collected from each donor, and TCR beta sequencing was performed on peripheral blood mononuclear cells. Genomic DNA was extracted from the blood cell samples with the Qiagen DNeasy Blood Extraction Kit. As concerns this clone: Its antigen is currently not known. Within one base of it there is no much larger clone, and no base qualities were kept.

Library creation used the immunoSEQ multiplex PCR assay. For the multiplex PCR, a mixture combining 60 forward primers for TCR Vbeta segments and 13 reverse primers for TCR Jbeta segments was used. A multiplex PCR assay on genomic DNA amplified the CDR3 region of rearranged TCR beta genes. The Illumina HiSeq System was used to sequence the amplified TCR beta libraries as 87-base-pair reads. Concerning the study's data processing: Across the 670 or so repertoires, a later analysis counted about 81 million unique TCR beta chains, 9 million to 14 million of which were shared by at least two donors. Raw reads were error-corrected and collapsed into unique sequences by a nearest-neighbor algorithm in which closely related sequences were merged to remove PCR and sequencing errors. V, D and J gene segments were assigned by aligning CDR3 sequences to IMGT reference sequences. Each retained sequence needed at least a six-nucleotide match to both a V gene segment and a J gene segment. A rearrangement counted as productive if the CDR3 had no stop codons and remained in frame with V and J, and every other rearrangement counted as non-productive. CDR3 was defined by IMGT convention, running from the second conserved V-encoded cysteine to the conserved J-encoded phenylalanine. The earlier analysis of approximately 500 of the donors excluded sequences that lacked an unambiguous match to a single V gene segment. An earlier analysis of 550 to 650 of the donors classified V segments as functional when productive rearrangements were above 56.7% and as segregating when the standard deviation between donors was above 5%. A statistical classification framework was built to diagnose cytomegalovirus status from the catalog of TCR beta chain sequences. A later analysis assigned V and J genes by comparing TCR nucleotide sequences with IMGT/GENE-DB human TR gene sequences. Using the TCRdist pipeline, a later analysis assigned CDR3 sequences along with most-parsimonious VDJ recombination scenarios. A later analysis defined each TCR beta chain by its CDR3 amino acid sequence plus V-gene family, and excluded reads lacking a unique V-gene family. To address suspected cross-contamination and a sequencing artifact, a later analysis removed roughly 580 highly shared, low-generation-probability nucleotide sequences. In a later analysis, a clonal expansion index was calculated for each public chain from normalized within-repertoire ranks of inferred template counts. Generation probabilities in a later analysis came from a VDJ recombination model fitted to out-of-frame rearrangements, and those results were checked against IGoR. Hypergeometric tests were used in a later analysis to score TCR-TCR, TCR-HLA and TCR-CMV co-occurrence, with a repertoire-size bias correction applied to the TCR pairs. In a later analysis, false discovery rates were estimated by permuting HLA or CMV assignments 20 times. A later analysis grouped co-occurring TCRs with DBSCAN, adding TCRdist sequence similarity when clustering within HLA-allele-positive subsets. For co-occurrence clustering, repertoires with fewer than 30,000 or more than 120,000 public chains were excluded, along with four to six repertoires with anomalous nucleotide sharing. Sourced from immuneACCESS, this table was stored by TCRdb with only in-frame sequences that have V and J called. A share of the clones is absent; for the studies checked, an unresolved V gene accounts for under half, and the remainder has no known explanation. That table gives V, J and clone size, and the DNA gave D and trimming. For this sample there are about 190,000 clones; about 70% appear just once. The top ten constitute approximately 1.8% of the sample.

Sequenced sample: PBMCs. The sequence derives from a woman aged 25-40 years in good health and CMV-seronegative. The V and J segments used are TRBV5-4 and TRBJ2-3, with TRBD1 matching 9 junction bases. The CDR3 protein sequence reads: CASSVKTGGVSDTQYF. The DNA sequence is as follows: TGTGCCAGCAGCGTAAAGACAGGGGGAGTGTCAGATACGCAGTATTTT.